These T cell receptor beta chains were read from a single sample in a study of regulatory T cells in long-lasting Graves disease. TCRdb reprocessed the multiplex PCR reads with MiXCR, giving one entry per CDR3 protein. Among 200,000 to 250,000 distinct CDR3 sequences listed, 15% to 20% were seen once. The source material was peripheral blood mononuclear cells (PBMCs), sampled at new diagnosis, from a patient treated with antithyroid drugs. All receptors come from a female donor with Graves disease. Each CDR3 is given without its conserved first and last residue. Fields, in order: J gene, V gene, CDR3 protein.

TRBJ1-4,TRBV11-2,ASSFRAHSTNEKLF
TRBJ1-2,TRBV28,ASSSLEGNYGYT
TRBJ2-1,TRBV2,ASSEDNSYNEQF
TRBJ2-7,TRBV11-3,ASSLAQGRTYEQY
TRBJ1-6,TRBV6-1,ASRVGPKAQNSPLH
TRBJ2-2,TRBV7-7,ASSATGATNTGELF
TRBJ2-1,TRBV7-3,ASSLKGAGGWNEQF
TRBJ2-1,TRBV3-1,ASSQGWASHEQF
TRBJ1-1,TRBV19,ASRGDRAGDTEAF
TRBJ2-5,TRBV19,ASSRDGQETQY
TRBJ2-5,TRBV5-6,ASSLDRGVGGETQY
TRBJ1-1,TRBV19,ASRLVGRVGTEAF
TRBJ1-1,TRBV19,ALRGMNTEAF
TRBJ2-2,TRBV15,ATSRVPGTLNTGELF
TRBJ1-2,TRBV6-2/TRBV6-3,ASSTAAASPYGYT
TRBJ1-5,TRBV6-2/TRBV6-3,ASSSGGQPQH